This TCR beta chain is from a study of CD8+ T cells in alopecia areata. Study-level information: The authors scored treated patients' severity by affected scalp percentage. General study points: Lesional scalp displayed greater clonality than normal scalp, most notably in alopecia totalis/universalis. It was observed that many expanded lesional clones persisted in scalp and blood during tofacitinib.

As to treatment: oral pan-JAK inhibitor, 5-10 mg twice daily. Reverse transcribed after extraction, RNA yielded cDNA as the sequencing template. Clones were sequenced by immunoSEQ multiplex PCR, and TCRdb holds only the in-frame ones, with some missing. This sample carries around 300,000 clones, around 64% of them seen once, and the ten largest clones take 0.75% to 0.95%. This clone was observed a few times. As yet, its antigen is unknown. Trimming stripped 5 bases from V and 9 bases from J, with 17 bases between. The CDR3 totals 14 residues. The germline CDR1 and CDR2 sequences are SGHTA and FQGNSA. This TCR came from a human donor with alopecia areata. The gene calls are TRBV7-2 and TRBJ2-1; D may be TRBD1 or TRBD2 (5 bases each). Here the sequenced sample was CD4+ T cells sorted from blood, taken at roughly week 52, from a patient treated with tofacitinib. CDR3 nucleotide sequence: TGTGCCAGCAGCCCCCGGGGCGGGCACACTGAGCAGTTCTTC. Translating it yields CASSPRGGHTEQFF.